This is a list of T cell receptor beta chains from one sample in a study of cytomegalovirus exposure and HLA in healthy donors. Profiled with immunoSEQ multiplex PCR; TCRdb holds only in-frame clones, not every one. The data contain more than 150,000 clones, 75% to 90% of them singletons. Sequenced material: PBMCs. These receptors were taken from a man between 18 and 35 years old in good health and CMV-seropositive. CDR3s include the opening cysteine and the closing phenylalanine or tryptophan. Fields, in order: J gene, clone size, D gene, V gene, CDR3 DNA, CDR3 protein. D genes are given only for firm matches. Clone size is given for some rows only: seen once, a few or many times, or a class if the clone is expanded.

TRBJ1-1 - - TRBV15 TGTGCCACCAGCAGAGATCGTGGGCGCATTTCCCTTAATTCTTTCTTT CATSRDRGRISLNSFF
TRBJ2-2 - - TRBV5-1 TGCGCCAGCAGGGGCACACTCACCGGGGAGCTGTTTTTT CASRGTLTGELFF
TRBJ2-1 - - TRBV10-1 TGCGCCAGCGCCGCACAGGGAAATTCCTACAATGAGCAGTTCTTC CASAAQGNSYNEQFF
TRBJ1-2 - - TRBV7-9 TGTGCCAGCAGCCCCACACAGGGTGCCAACTATGGCTACACCTTC CASSPTQGANYGYTF
TRBJ2-1 - TRBD2 TRBV5-1 TGCGCCAGCAGCTTGGGGCGGGGGGCCAATGAGCAGTTCTTC CASSLGRGANEQFF
TRBJ2-7 - - TRBV21-1 TGTGCCAGCAGCAAAGAAGGGCGGGACAGGGATACATCCTACGAGCAGTACTTC CASSKEGRDRDTSYEQYF
TRBJ2-1 - - TRBV2 TGTGCCAGCTCTCTAAACAATGAGCAGTTCTTC CASSLNNEQFF
TRBJ1-4 few - TRBV6-5 TGTGCCAGCAGTTACTCGGAGATGAGGGAACTGTTTTTT CASSYSEMRELFF
TRBJ2-7 - TRBD1 TRBV4-1 TGCGCCAGCAGCCAAGTGTGGACAGGGATCTACGAGCAGTACTTC CASSQVWTGIYEQYF
TRBJ1-2 - TRBD1 TRBV18 TGTGCCAGCTCACACGACAGGGACCTCGGCTACACCTTC CASSHDRDLGYTF
TRBJ1-3 - TRBD1 TRBV23-1 TGCGCCAGCAGTCCTCCAGGGGGCATGGTCTTT CASSPPGGMVF
TRBJ2-1 - TRBD1 TRBV2 TGTGCCAGGCCCCGGGACAGGAGTAACAATGAGCAGTTCTTC CARPRDRSNNEQFF
TRBJ1-1 - TRBD1 TRBV11-3 TGTGCCAGCAGCCCGACAGGGGTTAACACTGAAGCTTTCTTT CASSPTGVNTEAFF
TRBJ2-5 - - TRBV27 TGTGCCAGCAGCCAAAGAAGCGGGCCAAACCAAGAGACCCAGTACTTC CASSQRSGPNQETQYF
TRBJ1-2 - - TRBV19 TGTGCCTATTTAACCGGGCAGGGTGGCTATGGCTACACCTTC CAYLTGQGGYGYTF
TRBJ1-5 - TRBD1 TRBV19 TGTGCCAGTAGTTTTCAACCGGGACAGAAGATAAATCAGCCCCAGCATTTT CASSFQPGQKINQPQHF
TRBJ2-2 - TRBD2 TRBV5-1 TGCGCCAGCAGCTCGCTGGGACAGGGAAGACTAGCGGGGGTCCCCCGCACCGGGGAGCTGTTTTTT CASSSLGQGRLAGVPRTGELFF
TRBJ2-3 - - TRBV5-4 TGTGCCAGCAGCAGTGCAGGGGCGCATACGCAGTATTTT CASSSAGAHTQYF
TRBJ2-5 - TRBD1 TRBV19 TGTGCCAGTAGTATAGCCACAGGGGGAGGAGAGACCCAGTACTTC CASSIATGGGETQYF
TRBJ2-3 - - TRBV5-4 TGTGCCAGCAGCATAATTCCTACGACAGATACGCAGTATTTT CASSIIPTTDTQYF
TRBJ2-2 - TRBD2 TRBV11-2 TGTGCCAGCAGCTCCTTAGAACTAGCGGGGGGTGACGGGGAGCTGTTTTTT CASSSLELAGGDGELFF
TRBJ1-6 - TRBD1 TRBV5-5 TGTGCCAGCAGCATCGGGACAGGGGATTCACCCCTCCACTTT CASSIGTGDSPLHF
TRBJ1-6 - TRBD1 TRBV7-2 TGTGCCAGCAACCCAGGACAGGGAAGGAATTCACCCCTCCACTTT CASNPGQGRNSPLHF
TRBJ1-1 - - TRBV2 TGTGCCAGCAGCGCGTTGAACACTGAAGCTTTCTTT CASSALNTEAFF
TRBJ1-1 - TRBD1 TRBV19 TGTGCCAGTAGTAGCCCTCGACAGGGGCAAGCTTTCTTT CASSSPRQGQAFF
TRBJ2-6 - - TRBV30 TGTGCCTGGAGTTGGGGGGGCACTGGGGCCAACGTCCTGACTTTC CAWSWGGTGANVLTF
TRBJ2-7 - - TRBV4-1 TGCGCCAGCAGCCAAGGTGTTAGCACATCCTACGAGCAGTACTTC CASSQGVSTSYEQYF
TRBJ1-4 - - TRBV5-1 TGCGCCAGCAGCTTGTACAGTGGGACTAATGAAAAACTGTTTTTT CASSLYSGTNEKLFF
TRBJ2-6 - TRBD1 TRBV19 TGTGCCAGTGGGGCAGGGGGCAATTCTGGGGCCAACGTCCTGACTTTC CASGAGGNSGANVLTF